Each of the 6 T cell receptor beta chains below was sequenced from the same sample in a study of T cells in tuberculosis. Some clones are missing from TCRdb's copy, which holds only in-frame ones; the method was immunoSEQ multiplex PCR. Of 20,000 to 25,000 clones detected, 85% to 90% appear once; the ten largest clones hold roughly 14%. Specimen: PBMCs. Receptor source: a donor under 30 with latent tuberculosis or without tuberculosis infection.

The rearrangement links TRBV7-2 to TRBJ1-5, with D uncertain. The CDR3 has 13 amino acids. V lost 2 bases to trimming and J lost 4 bases, with 6 bases between them. Germline CDR1 is SGHTA and CDR2 is FQGNSA. The CDR3 coding sequence is TGTGCCAGCAGCTTAACACAAAATCAGCCCCAGCATTTT. This codes for CASSLTQNQPQHF.

The chain is built from TRBV4-3 and TRBJ2-7, with a weak D call TRBD1 (6 bases). The CDR3 runs 15 residues. In germline, CDR1 is LGHNA, CDR2 YSLEER. Trimming cost V 1 base and J 3 bases, with 13 bases left between them. The CDR3: CASSQGAGVGYEQYF. The CDR3 DNA reads TGCGCCAGCAGCCAAGGGGCAGGGGTTGGCTACGAGCAGTACTTC.

The rearrangement uses TRBV10-2 and TRBJ2-5; no clear D. Germline V gene data show CDR1 as WSHSY and CDR2 as SAAADI. V lost 6 bases to trimming and J lost 1 base, with 6 bases between them. The CDR3 runs to 12 residues. In DNA, the CDR3 is TGCGCCAGCAGCAGCGTCCAAGAGACCCAGTACTTC. Amino acids: CASSSVQETQYF.

V usage is TRBV27 and J usage is TRBJ1-3; D remains ambiguous. With 3 bases removed from V and 0 bases from J, the gap between germline ends came to 9 bases. Germline V gene sequence: CDR1 MNHEY, CDR2 SMNVEV (reference sequence). This CDR3 comprises 15 residues. Here the CDR3 DNA reads TGTGCCAGCAGTTTCACGGGAGTCTCTGGAAACACCATATATTTT. Residues: CASSFTGVSGNTIYF.

The chain links TRBV7-2 to TRBJ2-1, with D possibly being TRBD1 (5 bases). Trimming pared 4 bases from V and 9 bases from J, leaving 16 bases between. Germline assignment: CDR1 SGHTA and CDR2 FQGNSA. The CDR3 spans 14 residues. The CDR3 DNA reads as TGTGCCAGCAGCTCCTTTTTCAGGGCCCCTGAGCAGTTCTTC. Protein: CASSSFFRAPEQFF.

The V and J genes are TRBV2 and TRBJ1-2; the match to TRBD1 covers 12 bases. This CDR3 spans 15 amino acids. V was clipped by 5 bases and J by 5 bases; unmatched bases: 6. Germline V CDR1 and CDR2: SNHLY, FYNNEI. CDR3 sequence (DNA): TGTGCCAGCAGTCTCCGGGACAGGGGGCATTATGGCTACACCTTC. Encoded protein: CASSLRDRGHYGYTF.